This TCR beta chain was recovered during a study of T cells after yellow fever vaccination. This clonotype was seen repeatedly, ten times or more. As yet, its antigen is unknown. Regarding the study as a whole: Abundant bulk-population clonotypes could contaminate the FACS-sorted repertoires.

Making TCR cDNA involved 5'RACE template switching, which added UMIs and a universal primer site. MiXCR was run by TCRdb on the 5' RACE reads, yielding one entry per CDR3 protein. The data contain 320,000 or so distinct CDR3 sequences, roughly 8.6% of them singletons. This clonotype was sampled from a man aged 18 to 35 who received the YFV17D yellow fever vaccine. The sample in question was PBMCs, obtained approximately 47 days after the first yellow fever vaccination.

The CDR3 sequence: CSARRTTDTQYF. DNA for the CDR3: TGCAGTGCTCGACGAACCACAGATACGCAGTATTTT. The chain recombines TRBV20-1 with TRBJ2-3; D unclear. The CDR3 runs to 12 residues. Trimming cost V 5 bases and J 2 bases, with 8 bases left between them. Germline V gene sequence: CDR1 DFQATT, CDR2 SNEGSKA (reference sequence).